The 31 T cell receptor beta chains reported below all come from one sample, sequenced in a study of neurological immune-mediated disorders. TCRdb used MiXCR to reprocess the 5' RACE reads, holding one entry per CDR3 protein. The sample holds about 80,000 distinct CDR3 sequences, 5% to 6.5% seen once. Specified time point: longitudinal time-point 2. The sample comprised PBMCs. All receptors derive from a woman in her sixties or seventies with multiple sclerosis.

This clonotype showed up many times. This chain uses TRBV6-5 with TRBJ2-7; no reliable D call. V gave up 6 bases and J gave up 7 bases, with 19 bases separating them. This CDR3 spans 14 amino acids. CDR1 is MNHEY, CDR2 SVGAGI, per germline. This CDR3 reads CASSQPGLPVEQYF. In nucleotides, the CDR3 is TGTGCCAGCAGCCAACCGGGCCTACCAGTTGAGCAGTACTTC.

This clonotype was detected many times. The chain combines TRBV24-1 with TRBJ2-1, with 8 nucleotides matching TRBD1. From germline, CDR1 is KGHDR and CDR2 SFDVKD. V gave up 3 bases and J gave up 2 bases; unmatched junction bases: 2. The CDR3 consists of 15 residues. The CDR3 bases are TGTGCCACCAGTGATCGACAGGGGCCCTACAATGAGCAGTTCTTC. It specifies CATSDRQGPYNEQFF.

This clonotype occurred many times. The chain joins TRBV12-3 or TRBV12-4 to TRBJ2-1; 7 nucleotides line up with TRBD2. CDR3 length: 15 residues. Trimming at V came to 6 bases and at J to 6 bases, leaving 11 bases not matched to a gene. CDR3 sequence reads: CASRRRLADFNEQFF. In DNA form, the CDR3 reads TGTGCCAGCAGGCGTCGGCTAGCGGACTTCAATGAGCAGTTCTTC.

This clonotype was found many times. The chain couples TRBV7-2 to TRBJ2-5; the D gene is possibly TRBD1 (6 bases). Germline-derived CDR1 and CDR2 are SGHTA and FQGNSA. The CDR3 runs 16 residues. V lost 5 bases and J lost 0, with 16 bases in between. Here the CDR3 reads CASSRGTQPNQETQYF. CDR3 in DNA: TGTGCCAGCAGCCGAGGGACACAACCCAACCAAGAGACCCAGTACTTC.

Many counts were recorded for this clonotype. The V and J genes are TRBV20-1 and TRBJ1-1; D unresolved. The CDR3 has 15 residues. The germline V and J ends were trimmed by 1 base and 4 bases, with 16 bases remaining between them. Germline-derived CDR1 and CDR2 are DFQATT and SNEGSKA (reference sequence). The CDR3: CSARVRRVESTEAFF. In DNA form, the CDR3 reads TGCAGTGCTAGAGTGAGGAGGGTCGAGAGCACTGAAGCTTTCTTT.

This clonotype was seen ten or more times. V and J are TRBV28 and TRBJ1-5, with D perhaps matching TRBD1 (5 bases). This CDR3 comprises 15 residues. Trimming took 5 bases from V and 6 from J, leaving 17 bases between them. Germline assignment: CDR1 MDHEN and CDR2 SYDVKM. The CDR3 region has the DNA TGTGCCAGCAGTGGAGGACAATTGACGGTTCAGCCCCAGCATTTT. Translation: CASSGGQLTVQPQHF.

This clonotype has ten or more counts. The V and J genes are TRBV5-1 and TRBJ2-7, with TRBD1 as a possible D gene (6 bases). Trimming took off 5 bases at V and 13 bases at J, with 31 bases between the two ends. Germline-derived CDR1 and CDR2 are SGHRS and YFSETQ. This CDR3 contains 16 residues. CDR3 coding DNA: TGCGCCAGCAGGTCAACCCCTGTGGGGTCCCAGGGGACCTTATACTTC. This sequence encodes CASRSTPVGSQGTLYF.

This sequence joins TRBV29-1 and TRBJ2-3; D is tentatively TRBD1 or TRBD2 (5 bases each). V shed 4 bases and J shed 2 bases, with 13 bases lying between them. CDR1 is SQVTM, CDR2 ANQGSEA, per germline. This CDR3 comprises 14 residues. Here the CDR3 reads CSVAGRENTDTQYF. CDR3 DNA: TGCAGCGTTGCGGGCAGGGAGAACACAGATACGCAGTATTTT.

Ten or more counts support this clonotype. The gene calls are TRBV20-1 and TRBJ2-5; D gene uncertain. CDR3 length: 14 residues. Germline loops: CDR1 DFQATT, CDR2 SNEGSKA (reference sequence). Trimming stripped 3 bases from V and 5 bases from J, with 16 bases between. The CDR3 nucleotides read TGCAGTGCTAGTAGTTTGGGCGAACGGGAGACCCAGTACTTC. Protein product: CSASSLGERETQYF.

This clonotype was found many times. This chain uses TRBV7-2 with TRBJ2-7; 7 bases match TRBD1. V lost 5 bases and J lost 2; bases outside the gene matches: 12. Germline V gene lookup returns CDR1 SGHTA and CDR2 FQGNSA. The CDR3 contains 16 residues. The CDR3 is CASSTPQGLVTYEQYF. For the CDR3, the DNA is TGTGCCAGCAGCACGCCACAGGGGTTAGTGACCTACGAGCAGTACTTC.

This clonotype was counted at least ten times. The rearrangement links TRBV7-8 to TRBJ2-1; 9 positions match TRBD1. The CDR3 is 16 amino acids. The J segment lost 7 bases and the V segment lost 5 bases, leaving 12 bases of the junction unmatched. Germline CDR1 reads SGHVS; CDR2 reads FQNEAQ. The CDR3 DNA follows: TGTGCCAGCAGCCCAGTCACAGGGACAGGGAGGAATGAGCAGTTCTTC. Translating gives CASSPVTGTGRNEQFF. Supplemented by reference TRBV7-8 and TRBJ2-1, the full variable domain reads GAGVSQSPRYKVAKRGQDVALRCDPISGHVSLFWYQQALGQGPEFLTYFQNEAQLDKSGLPSDRFFAERPEGSVSTLKIQRTQQEDSAVYLCASSPVTGTGRNEQFFGPGTRLTVL.

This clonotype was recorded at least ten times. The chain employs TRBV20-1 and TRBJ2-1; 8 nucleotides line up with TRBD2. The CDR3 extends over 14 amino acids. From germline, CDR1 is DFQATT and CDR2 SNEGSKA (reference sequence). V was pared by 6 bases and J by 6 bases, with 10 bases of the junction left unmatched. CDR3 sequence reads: CSAKDGGAPNEQFF. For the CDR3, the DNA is TGCAGTGCGAAAGACGGGGGGGCGCCCAATGAGCAGTTCTTC.

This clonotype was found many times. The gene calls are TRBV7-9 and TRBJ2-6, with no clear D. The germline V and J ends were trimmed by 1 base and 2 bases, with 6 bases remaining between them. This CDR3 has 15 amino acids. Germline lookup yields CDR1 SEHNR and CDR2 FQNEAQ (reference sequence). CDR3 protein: CASSLEAAGANVLTF. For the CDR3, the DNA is TGTGCCAGCAGCTTAGAGGCTGCTGGGGCCAACGTCCTGACTTTC.

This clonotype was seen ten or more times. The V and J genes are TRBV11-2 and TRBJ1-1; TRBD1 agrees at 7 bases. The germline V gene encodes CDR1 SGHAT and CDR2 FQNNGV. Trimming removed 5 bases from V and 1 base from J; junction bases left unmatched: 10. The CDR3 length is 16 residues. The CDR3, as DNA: TGTGCCAGCAGCGATGGGTACAGGGGAAGGAACACTGAAGCTTTCTTT. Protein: CASSDGYRGRNTEAFF. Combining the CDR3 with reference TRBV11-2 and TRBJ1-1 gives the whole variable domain EAGVAQSPRYKIIEKRQSVAFWCNPISGHATLYWYQQILGQGPKLLIQFQNNGVVDDSQLPKDRFSAERLKGVDSTLKIQPAKLEDSAVYLCASSDGYRGRNTEAFFGQGTRLTVV.

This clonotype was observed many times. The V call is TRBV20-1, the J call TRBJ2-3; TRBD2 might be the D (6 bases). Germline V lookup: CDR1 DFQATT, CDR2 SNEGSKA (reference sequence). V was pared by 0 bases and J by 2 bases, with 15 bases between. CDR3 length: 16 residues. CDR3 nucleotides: TGCAGTGCTAGAGATTACGGGGGTTTTCTCACAGATACGCAGTATTTT. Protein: CSARDYGGFLTDTQYF.

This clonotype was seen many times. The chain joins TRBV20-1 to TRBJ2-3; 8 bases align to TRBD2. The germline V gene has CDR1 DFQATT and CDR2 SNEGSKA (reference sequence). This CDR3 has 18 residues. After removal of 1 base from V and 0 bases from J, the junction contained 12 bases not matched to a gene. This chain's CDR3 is CSARGGLLAGTSTDTQYF. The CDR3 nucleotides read TGCAGTGCTAGAGGCGGGTTGTTAGCGGGAACTAGCACAGATACGCAGTATTTT.

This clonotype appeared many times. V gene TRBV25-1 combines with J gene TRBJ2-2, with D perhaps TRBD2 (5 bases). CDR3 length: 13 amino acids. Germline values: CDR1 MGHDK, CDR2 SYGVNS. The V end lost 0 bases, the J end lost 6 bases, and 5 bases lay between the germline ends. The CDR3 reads CASSEYGAGELFF. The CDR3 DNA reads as TGTGCCAGCAGTGAATACGGGGCCGGGGAGCTGTTTTTT.

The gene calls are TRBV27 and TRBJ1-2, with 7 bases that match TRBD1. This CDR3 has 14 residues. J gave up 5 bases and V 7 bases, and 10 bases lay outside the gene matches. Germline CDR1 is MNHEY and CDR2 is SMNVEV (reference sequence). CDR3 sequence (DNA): TGTGCCAGCACCCCCATGGGCAGGGGGTATGGCTACACCTTC. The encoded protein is CASTPMGRGYGYTF.

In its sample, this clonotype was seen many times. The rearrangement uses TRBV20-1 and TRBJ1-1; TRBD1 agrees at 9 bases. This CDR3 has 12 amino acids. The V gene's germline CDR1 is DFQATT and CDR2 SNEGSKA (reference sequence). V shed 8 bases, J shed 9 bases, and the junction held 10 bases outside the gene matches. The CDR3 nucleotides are TGCAGTCCGCGCGGGACAGGGAGACAAGCTTTCTTT. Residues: CSPRGTGRQAFF.

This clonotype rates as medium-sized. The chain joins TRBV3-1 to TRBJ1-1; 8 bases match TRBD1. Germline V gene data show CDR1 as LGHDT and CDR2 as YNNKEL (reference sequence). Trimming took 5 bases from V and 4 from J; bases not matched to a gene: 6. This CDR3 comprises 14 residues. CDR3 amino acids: CASSKTGGVTEAFF. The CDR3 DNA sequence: TGTGCCAGCAGCAAAACAGGGGGGGTCACTGAAGCTTTCTTT.

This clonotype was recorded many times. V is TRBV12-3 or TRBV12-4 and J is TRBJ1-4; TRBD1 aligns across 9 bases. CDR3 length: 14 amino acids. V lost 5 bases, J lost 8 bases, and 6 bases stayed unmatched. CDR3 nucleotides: TGTGCCAGCAGTCCGGACAGGGGAGAGGAAAAACTGTTTTTT. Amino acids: CASSPDRGEEKLFF.

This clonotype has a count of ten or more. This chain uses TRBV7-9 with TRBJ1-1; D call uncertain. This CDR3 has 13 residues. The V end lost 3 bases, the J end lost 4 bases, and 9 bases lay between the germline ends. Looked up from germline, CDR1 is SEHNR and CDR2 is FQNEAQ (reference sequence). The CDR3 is CASSFPGRTEAFF. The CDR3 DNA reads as TGTGCCAGCAGCTTTCCCGGGCGCACTGAAGCTTTCTTT.

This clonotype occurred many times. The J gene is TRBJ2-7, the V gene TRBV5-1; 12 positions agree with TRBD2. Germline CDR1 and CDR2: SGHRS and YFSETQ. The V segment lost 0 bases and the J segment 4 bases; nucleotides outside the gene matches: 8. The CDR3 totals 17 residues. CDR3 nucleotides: TGCGCCAGCAGCTTGGCCTGGTCTAGCGGGGGGGAGTACGAGCAGTACTTC. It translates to CASSLAWSSGGEYEQYF.

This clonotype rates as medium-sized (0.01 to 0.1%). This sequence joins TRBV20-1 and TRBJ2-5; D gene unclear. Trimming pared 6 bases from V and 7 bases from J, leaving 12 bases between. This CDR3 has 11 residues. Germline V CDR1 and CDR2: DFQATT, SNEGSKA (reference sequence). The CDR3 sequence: CSAPDPGTQYF. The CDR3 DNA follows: TGCAGTGCCCCGGACCCTGGGACCCAGTACTTC.

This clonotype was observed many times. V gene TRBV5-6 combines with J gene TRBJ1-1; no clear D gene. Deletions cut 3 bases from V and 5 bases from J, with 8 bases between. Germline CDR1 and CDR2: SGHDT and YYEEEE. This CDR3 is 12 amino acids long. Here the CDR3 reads CASSSIGTEAFF. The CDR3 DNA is TGTGCCAGCAGCTCCATTGGTACTGAAGCTTTCTTT.

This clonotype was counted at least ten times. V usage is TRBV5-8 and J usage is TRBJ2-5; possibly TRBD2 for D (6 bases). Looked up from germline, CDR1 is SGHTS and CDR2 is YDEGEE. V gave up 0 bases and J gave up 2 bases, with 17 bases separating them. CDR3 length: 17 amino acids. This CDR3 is CASSLGAVLAQQETQYF. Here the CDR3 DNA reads TGTGCCAGCAGCTTGGGGGCCGTGCTAGCGCAACAAGAGACCCAGTACTTC.

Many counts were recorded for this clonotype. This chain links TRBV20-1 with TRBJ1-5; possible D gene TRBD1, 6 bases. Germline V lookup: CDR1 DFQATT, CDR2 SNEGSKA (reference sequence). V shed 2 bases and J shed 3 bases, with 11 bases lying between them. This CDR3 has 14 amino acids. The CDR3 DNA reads TGCAGTGCTAGATCCGGGACATCCAATCAGCCCCAGCATTTT. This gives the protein CSARSGTSNQPQHF.

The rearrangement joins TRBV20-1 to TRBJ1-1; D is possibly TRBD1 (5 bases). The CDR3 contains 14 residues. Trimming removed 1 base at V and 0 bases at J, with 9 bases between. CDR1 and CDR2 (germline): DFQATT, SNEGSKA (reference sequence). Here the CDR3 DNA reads TGCAGTGCTAGAGGAGGGACGGTGAACACTGAAGCTTTCTTT. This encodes CSARGGTVNTEAFF.

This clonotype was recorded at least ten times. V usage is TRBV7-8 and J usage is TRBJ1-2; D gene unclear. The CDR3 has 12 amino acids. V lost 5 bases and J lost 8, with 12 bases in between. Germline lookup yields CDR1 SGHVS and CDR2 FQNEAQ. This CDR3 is CASSPRVGGYTF. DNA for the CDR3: TGTGCCAGCAGCCCCCGGGTTGGCGGCTACACCTTC.

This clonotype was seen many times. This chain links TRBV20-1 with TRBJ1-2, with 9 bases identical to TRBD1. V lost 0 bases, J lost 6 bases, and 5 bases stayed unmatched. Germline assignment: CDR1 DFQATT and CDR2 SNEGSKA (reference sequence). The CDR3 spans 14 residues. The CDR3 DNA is TGCAGTGCTAGAGAGGGGGACAGGGACCATGGCTACACCTTC. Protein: CSAREGDRDHGYTF.

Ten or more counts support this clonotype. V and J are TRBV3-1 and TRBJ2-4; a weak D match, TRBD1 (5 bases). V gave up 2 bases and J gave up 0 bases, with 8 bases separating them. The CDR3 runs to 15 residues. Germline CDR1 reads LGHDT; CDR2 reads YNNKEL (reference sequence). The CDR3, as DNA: TGTGCCAGCAGCCAACAAGGGGTAGCCAAAAACATTCAGTACTTC. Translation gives CASSQQGVAKNIQYF.